The next 26 T cell receptor beta chains were all read from a single sample in a study of blood T cells in healthy people across ages. With a J-beta primer mix and a sample-barcoded 5' primer, a second PCR ran about 7 to 12 cycles. TCRdb reprocessed the 5' RACE reads via MiXCR and lists one record per CDR3 protein. Of roughly 640,000 distinct CDR3 sequences in the sample, about 30% were seen once. Sequences were obtained from blood. All receptors come from a woman at least 80 years old in good health.

Comment on this clonotype: This could be a read error, since a much larger clone is one nucleotide away. The chain employs TRBV7-2 and TRBJ2-2; D ambiguous. V dropped 5 bases and J dropped 4 bases, with 14 bases sitting between them. This CDR3 spans 15 amino acids. Germline CDR1 is SGHTA and CDR2 is FQGNSA. The CDR3 region is CASSPRTSSTGELFF. The CDR3 DNA is TGTGCCAGCAGCCCGCGGACCTCGAGCACCGGGGAGCTGTTTTTT.

Of note for this clonotype: A much larger clone lies a single base off, so this may be a read error. The chain couples TRBV5-6 to TRBJ2-4; tentatively, D is TRBD1 (6 bases). The last part of the DNA fits TRBJ2-7 better; the J call may be wrong. There are 14 residues in the CDR3. The germline V gene encodes CDR1 SGHDT and CDR2 YYEEEE. This chain's CDR3 is CAGSRRQATYEQYF. The CDR3 nucleotides are TGTGCCGGCTCTCGGAGACAGGCCACCTACGAGCAGTACTTC.

V and J are TRBV20-1 and TRBJ2-7; D might be TRBD1 (5 bases). Between the trimmed V and J ends, which lost 6 bases and 2 bases, there was a span of 14 bases. Looked up from germline, CDR1 is DFQATT and CDR2 is SNEGSKA (reference sequence). This CDR3 is 13 amino acids long. CDR3 nucleotide sequence: TGCAGTGCCCCGACGACAGAAGCCTACGAGCAGTACTTC. Protein sequence: CSAPTTEAYEQYF.

This clonotype was found many times. This chain links TRBV4-3 with TRBJ1-2; 7 positions match TRBD1. This CDR3 is 17 amino acids long. V lost 0 bases to trimming and J lost 6 bases; unmatched junction nucleotides: 13. Looked up from germline, CDR1 is LGHNA and CDR2 is YSLEER. The CDR3 spells CASSQESRSQGGNGYTF. CDR3 sequence (DNA): TGCGCCAGCAGCCAAGAAAGCCGGTCGCAGGGGGGAAATGGCTACACCTTC.

As to this clonotype: The junction does not match germline at one end; this may be a read error. This chain uses TRBV7-3 with TRBJ2-1; 10 nucleotides agree with TRBD2. The CDR3 contains 15 residues. The germline V gene has CDR1 SGHTA and CDR2 FQGTGA. This chain's CDR3 is CVSSLGLAAYNEQFF. CDR3 bases: TGTGTCAGCAGCTTAGGACTAGCGGCCTACAATGAGCAGTTCTTC.

This clonotype was recorded at least ten times. This chain links TRBV19 with TRBJ1-2; D unresolved. Germline V gene lookup returns CDR1 LNHDA and CDR2 SQIVND (reference sequence). The V end lost 1 base, the J end lost 7 bases, and 13 bases lay between the germline ends. This CDR3 comprises 14 residues. The DNA for the CDR3 is TGTGCCAGTAGTATAGCTAACGGCTTGAGTGGCTACACCTTC. Protein product: CASSIANGLSGYTF.

This chain joins TRBV7-3 and TRBJ2-3; 7 positions agree with TRBD2. V was clipped by 2 bases and J by 2 bases; unmatched bases: 4. Germline V gives CDR1 SGHTA, CDR2 FQGTGA. This CDR3 is built from 15 residues. The CDR3 here is CASSLHGGVTDTQYF. CDR3 DNA: TGTGCCAGCAGCTTACATGGGGGGGTCACAGATACGCAGTATTTT.

The chain joins TRBV10-3 to TRBJ1-1; D gene ambiguous. CDR1 is ENHRY, CDR2 SYGVKD, per germline. The CDR3 loop spans 13 amino acids. The germline V and J ends were trimmed by 4 bases and 0 bases, with 6 bases remaining between them. CDR3 sequence reads: CAISATMNTEAFF. CDR3 in DNA: TGTGCCATCAGTGCAACGATGAACACTGAAGCTTTCTTT.

This clonotype came up a few times. V is TRBV7-8 and J is TRBJ2-7; no clear D gene. The CDR3 runs to 13 residues. Germline V gene lookup returns CDR1 SGHVS and CDR2 FQNEAQ. V lost 1 base to trimming and J lost 4 bases, with 8 bases between them. The CDR3 region has the DNA TGTGCCAGCAGCTTAGTTTCCGAGTACGAGCAGTACTTC. Amino acids: CASSLVSEYEQYF.

This chain uses TRBV28 with TRBJ2-5; 12 positions match TRBD2. The ends lost 6 bases at V and 13 bases at J; junction bases unmatched: 9. Germline values: CDR1 MDHEN, CDR2 SYDVKM. The CDR3 length is 13 residues. The CDR3 loop reads CASRDWTSGDVYF. Here the CDR3 DNA reads TGTGCCAGCAGGGATTGGACTAGCGGGGATGTGTACTTC.

About this clonotype itself: This could be a read error, since a much larger clone is one nucleotide away. This chain links TRBV6-2 or TRBV6-3 with TRBJ2-7; 9 nucleotides match TRBD1. CDR1 is MNHEY and CDR2 is SVGEGT in the germline V gene. The V and J ends lost 5 bases and 5 bases, in that order; junction bases with no gene match: 7. This CDR3 comprises 14 residues. CDR3 sequence: CASSAGTGPNEQYF. CDR3 nucleotide sequence: TGTGCCAGCAGTGCCGGGACAGGGCCCAACGAGCAGTACTTC.

The rearrangement joins TRBV18 to TRBJ1-2; a weak D match, TRBD1 (6 bases). Trimming left V 4 bases short and J 2 bases short, with 17 bases between. Germline-derived CDR1 and CDR2 are KGHSH and LQKENI. CDR3 length: 16 residues. In DNA form, the CDR3 reads TGTGCCAGCTCACTTAAGGGGGACGGGAACAACTATGGCTACACCTTC. Its translation: CASSLKGDGNNYGYTF.

This clonotype has at least ten counts. This sequence joins TRBV28 and TRBJ2-5; D is possibly TRBD1 or TRBD2 (5 bases each). The CDR3 runs 14 residues. With 6 bases removed from V and 9 bases from J, the gap between germline ends came to 20 bases. Per germline, CDR1 MDHEN and CDR2 SYDVKM. Written as DNA, the CDR3 is TGTGCCAGCAGCCCCCCGGGGCCCCTCCGGGCCCAGTACTTC. Its translation: CASSPPGPLRAQYF.

The chain employs TRBV20-1 and TRBJ2-1; TRBD2 aligns across 12 bases. The end of the DNA fits TRBJ2-7 better, so the J call may be wrong. The CDR3 spans 14 residues. CDR1 is DFQATT, CDR2 SNEGSKA, per germline (reference sequence). The CDR3 nucleotides are TGCAGTGCTAGAACTAGCGGGGGGTTCTACGAGCAGTACTTC. Translated: CSARTSGGFYEQYF.

Note on this clonotype: A much bigger clone sits one base away, suggesting this may be a read error. The chain joins TRBV5-1 to TRBJ2-5; 9 positions agree with TRBD2. This CDR3 has 16 amino acids. The J segment lost 11 bases and the V segment lost 4 bases, leaving 18 bases of the junction unmatched. CDR1 and CDR2 from the germline V gene are SGHRS and YFSETQ. CDR3 sequence reads: CASSRVAGETNNEQYF. The CDR3 bases are TGCGCCAGCAGCCGCGTAGCGGGGGAGACAAACAATGAGCAGTACTTC.

This clonotype has a single count. One junction end disagrees with the germline gene, perhaps due to a read error. The V call is TRBV7-2, the J call TRBJ2-7; D tentatively fits TRBD1 or TRBD2 (6 bases each). The end of the DNA aligns better with TRBJ2-5, so the J call may be wrong. The CDR3 loop spans 14 amino acids. Germline V gene sequence: CDR1 SGHTA, CDR2 FQGNSA. CDR3 nucleotide sequence: TGTGTCAGCAGCTTAGGGGGGCCTCGGGAGACCCAGTACTTC. Its protein is CVSSLGGPRETQYF.

This CDR3 is CASSTARGLDTQYF. CDR3 bases: TGTGCCAGCAGCACGGCACGCGGGTTAGATACGCAGTATTTT. The V call is TRBV7-9, the J call TRBJ2-3, with D possibly matching TRBD2 (5 bases). Trimming took off 5 bases at V and 5 bases at J, with 14 bases between the two ends. The length of the CDR3 is 14 residues. CDR1 is SEHNR, CDR2 FQNEAQ, per germline (reference sequence). Complete variable domain (other parts from reference TRBV7-9 and TRBJ2-3): DTGVSQNPRHKITKRGQNVTFRCDPISEHNRLYWYRQTLGQGPEFLTYFQNEAQLEKSRLLSDRFSAERPKGSFSTLEIQRTEQGDSAMYLCASSTARGLDTQYFGPGTRLTVL.

This chain uses TRBV20-1 with TRBJ2-1; 8 nucleotides agree with TRBD2. The DNA end lines up better with TRBJ2-7; the J call may be wrong. Germline V gene data show CDR1 as DFQATT and CDR2 as SNEGSKA (reference sequence). The CDR3 has 14 amino acids. CDR3 amino acids: CSVLAGGSYNEQYF. The CDR3, as DNA: TGCAGCGTCCTAGCGGGCGGCTCCTACAATGAGCAGTACTTC.

A word on this clonotype: A single base separates this from a much larger clone, so it may be a read error. The chain couples TRBV4-3 to TRBJ2-1; TRBD2 matches at 8 bases. V dropped 5 bases and J dropped 6; count of bases not matched to a gene: 9. The CDR3 length is 15 residues. The germline CDR1 and CDR2 sequences are LGHNA and YSLEER. The CDR3 loop reads CASSITSGGCNEQFF. In DNA form, the CDR3 reads TGCGCCAGCAGCATCACTAGCGGAGGATGCAATGAGCAGTTCTTC.

In regard to this clonotype: A much larger clone differs from this one at a single base, so this may be a read error. V and J are TRBV4-1 and TRBJ2-1, with 11 positions matching TRBD2. Germline CDR1 reads MGHRA; CDR2 reads YSYEKL. The CDR3 is made up of 19 amino acids. Trimming cost V 4 bases and J 0 bases; bases outside gene matches: 11. CDR3 protein: CASSRSASGGPSSYNEQFF. The CDR3 bases are TGCGCCAGCAGCCGCTCCGCTAGCGGGGGGCCGAGCTCCTACAATGAGCAGTTCTTC.

Concerning this clonotype itself: A junction end diverges from the germline sequence, so it may reflect a read error. V gene TRBV12-3 or TRBV12-4 combines with J gene TRBJ2-1; D is undetermined. CDR3 length equals 14 residues. The CDR3 bases are TGTGCCAGCGGTTTAGATGGGTACTACAATGAGCAGTTCTTC. Its protein is CASGLDGYYNEQFF.

The rearrangement joins TRBV2 to TRBJ2-5, with TRBD1 matching 7 bases. Trimming removed 7 bases from V and 13 bases from J; junction bases left unmatched: 21. The length of the CDR3 is 15 residues. Germline V CDR1 and CDR2: SNHLY, FYNNEI. The DNA for the CDR3 is TGTGCCAGCAAAGTTGACAGGGCTGACTCCTACGAGCGGTACTTC. The encoded protein is CASKVDRADSYERYF.

This clonotype was found many times. This sequence joins TRBV4-2 and TRBJ2-3; 12 bases are a match to TRBD2. CDR1 and CDR2 (germline): LGHNA, YNFKEQ. V lost 0 bases to trimming and J lost 1 base; unmatched junction nucleotides: 5. CDR3 length equals 18 residues. The DNA of the CDR3 is TGTGCCAGCAGCCAAGAGCCTAGCGGGGGGGCGGGCACAGATACGCAGTATTTT. Protein product: CASSQEPSGGAGTDTQYF.

The chain joins TRBV7-3 to TRBJ2-7, with 9 nucleotides matching TRBD2. This CDR3 is built from 15 residues. Germline trimming cut 4 bases from V and 7 bases from J; bases unmatched to any gene: 11. Germline V CDR1 and CDR2: SGHTA, FQGTGA. The CDR3 loop reads CASSSAAGGRNEQYF. The CDR3 nucleotides read TGTGCCAGCAGCTCCGCCGCGGGGGGGCGGAATGAGCAGTACTTC.

This clonotype appeared many times. This chain connects TRBV9 to TRBJ1-2; possibly TRBD1 for D (5 bases). V dropped 5 bases and J dropped 6 bases, with 8 bases sitting between them. CDR1 is SGDLS and CDR2 is YYNGEE in the germline V gene. The CDR3 loop spans 11 amino acids. The CDR3 region is CASRGDHGYTF. CDR3 sequence (DNA): TGTGCCAGCAGGGGGGACCATGGCTACACCTTC.

Note on this clonotype: This clone may be a read error of a much larger clone one base away. The chain recombines TRBV2 with TRBJ2-3; 9 nucleotides align to TRBD2. This CDR3 region has 16 residues. The V and J ends lost 11 bases and 5 bases, in that order; junction bases with no gene match: 17. Germline V gene data show CDR1 as SNHLY and CDR2 as FYNNEI. The CDR3 here is CAGKARAGGLKDTQYF. Here the CDR3 DNA reads TGTGCCGGCAAGGCCCGAGCGGGGGGCCTCAAAGATACGCAGTATTTT. Full variable domain (missing parts from reference TRBV2 and TRBJ2-3): EPEVTQTPSHQVTQMGQEVILRCVPISNHLYFYWYRQILGQKVEFLVSFYNNEISEKSEIFDDQFSVERPDGSNFTLKIRSTKLEDSAMYFCAGKARAGGLKDTQYFGPGTRLTVL.